These 27 T cell receptor beta chains share one sample of origin, sequenced in a study of cytomegalovirus exposure and HLA in healthy donors. PCR involved 60 Vbeta and 13 Jbeta primers. Libraries were prepared by immunoSEQ multiplex PCR; TCRdb keeps only in-frame clonotypes and omits some of them. The table includes 110,000 or so clones, 74% detected once. Sequenced material: PBMCs. All receptors derive from a woman between 35 and 50 years old in good health and CMV-seropositive.

The J gene is TRBJ2-3, the V gene TRBV19; TRBD2 agrees at 9 bases. CDR1 and CDR2 from the germline V gene are LNHDA and SQIVND (reference sequence). The CDR3 spans 15 residues. V lost 5 bases to trimming and J lost 4 bases; unmatched junction nucleotides: 7. The CDR3 sequence: CASSLAGAAADTQYF. The CDR3 coding sequence is TGTGCCAGTAGTTTAGCGGGAGCGGCTGCAGATACGCAGTATTTT.

The chain has TRBV18 and TRBJ1-2; 9 bases are a match to TRBD1. V lost 1 base and J lost 0; bases outside the gene matches: 9. Germline V gene data show CDR1 as KGHSH and CDR2 as LQKENI. The CDR3 length is 18 residues. Here the CDR3 DNA reads TGTGCCAGCTCACCACGCGGGACAGGGCCTAATACTAACTATGGCTACACCTTC. Protein product: CASSPRGTGPNTNYGYTF.

This clone was picked up a small number of times. The chain has TRBV4-1 and TRBJ2-2; the match to TRBD2 covers 7 bases. The germline gives CDR1 MGHRA, CDR2 YSYEKL. V dropped 2 bases and J dropped 4; count of bases not matched to a gene: 13. The CDR3 length is 18 residues. The CDR3 loop reads CASSQRSRASGFTGELFF. CDR3 bases: TGCGCCAGCAGCCAAAGGTCCAGAGCTAGCGGATTCACCGGGGAGCTGTTTTTT.

The J gene is TRBJ1-2, the V gene TRBV10-3, with 8 nucleotides matching TRBD1. CDR3 size: 15 residues. Germline CDR1 is ENHRY and CDR2 is SYGVKD. V trimming: 3 bases; J trimming: 5 bases; junction bases outside the gene matches: 8. The CDR3: CAISEGQGARYGYTF. In nucleotides, the CDR3 is TGTGCCATCAGTGAAGGGCAGGGGGCGCGGTATGGCTACACCTTC.

The chain combines TRBV11-3 with TRBJ2-2; D remains ambiguous. CDR3 length equals 15 residues. The ends were cut back, 3 bases at V and 0 bases at J, with 8 bases in the middle. Germline values: CDR1 SGHNT, CDR2 YENEEA. The CDR3 reads CASSFLFSNTGELFF. The DNA of the CDR3 is TGTGCCAGCAGCTTTCTGTTCTCGAACACCGGGGAGCTGTTTTTT.

This clone was observed once. The chain employs TRBV10-3 and TRBJ1-1; maybe TRBD1 (5 bases). The V gene's germline CDR1 is ENHRY and CDR2 SYGVKD. V was pared by 2 bases and J by 3 bases, with 13 bases between. This CDR3 is built from 15 residues. The CDR3 DNA is TGTGCCATCAGTGAGGGGGGGAGGGGAGACACTGAAGCTTTCTTT. Its translation: CAISEGGRGDTEAFF.

The chain uses TRBV4-3 and TRBJ2-1; possible D gene TRBD2, 6 bases. CDR3 length: 16 residues. V was shortened by 2 bases and J by 4 bases, with 15 bases between the two germline ends. The germline gives CDR1 LGHNA, CDR2 YSLEER. The CDR3 loop reads CASSQTRGTPYNEQFF. As DNA, the CDR3 is TGCGCCAGCAGCCAAACCCGAGGGACTCCTTACAATGAGCAGTTCTTC.

The chain employs TRBV4-2 and TRBJ2-5; TRBD2 might be the D (5 bases). The J call may be faulty, since TRBJ2-7 better matches the DNA end. The CDR3 runs to 17 residues. CDR1 and CDR2 (germline): LGHNA, YNFKEQ. The CDR3 sequence: CASSQDSGLASSYEQYF. CDR3 nucleotides: TGTGCCAGCAGCCAAGACTCCGGGCTAGCTAGCTCCTACGAGCAGTACTTC.

The sample holds a few counts of this clone. The chain employs TRBV19 and TRBJ1-1; TRBD1 matches at 8 bases. In germline, CDR1 is LNHDA, CDR2 SQIVND (reference sequence). J was trimmed by 5 bases and V by 4 bases; bases with no gene match: 12. The CDR3 sequence is 16 residues long. The CDR3 region is CASSRGQALTDTEAFF. The CDR3 DNA reads as TGTGCCAGTAGTAGGGGACAGGCCCTAACGGATACTGAAGCTTTCTTT.

The genes are TRBV30 and TRBJ2-2; 12 bases line up with TRBD2. This CDR3 is 15 amino acids long. Germline loops: CDR1 GTSNPN, CDR2 SVGIG (reference sequence). Trimming took 4 bases from V and 6 from J; bases not matched to a gene: 6. CDR3 protein: CAWTELAGGPGELFF. DNA for the CDR3: TGTGCCTGGACTGAACTAGCGGGGGGCCCCGGGGAGCTGTTTTTT.

The chain carries TRBV15 and TRBJ1-2; 9 nucleotides match TRBD1. With 5 bases clipped from V and 5 bases from J, the junction kept 9 bases outside the gene matches. This CDR3 has 15 amino acids. Per germline, CDR1 LNHNV and CDR2 YYDKDF (reference sequence). The CDR3 region is CATSLDRGRVYGYTF. The DNA of the CDR3 is TGTGCCACCAGCCTAGACAGGGGGAGAGTTTATGGCTACACCTTC. Combining the CDR3 with reference TRBV15 and TRBJ1-2 gives the whole variable domain DAMVIQNPRYQVTQFGKPVTLSCSQTLNHNVMYWYQQKSSQAPKLLFHYYDKDFNNEADTPDNFQSRRPNTSFCFLDIRSPGLGDTAMYLCATSLDRGRVYGYTFGSGTRLTVV.

This clone has more than one count but fewer than ten. The V and J genes are TRBV5-1 and TRBJ2-1, with 9 bases fitting TRBD2. CDR3 length equals 15 residues. The V gene's germline CDR1 is SGHRS and CDR2 YFSETQ. With 4 bases clipped from V and 0 bases from J, the junction kept 2 bases outside the gene matches. The CDR3 region has the DNA TGCGCCAGCAGCGATAGCGGGAGCTCCTACAATGAGCAGTTCTTC. Its protein product is CASSDSGSSYNEQFF.

This clone was seen a handful of times. The gene calls are TRBV5-1 and TRBJ2-1; 9 nucleotides line up with TRBD2. Germline CDR1 reads SGHRS; CDR2 reads YFSETQ. Unmatched junction bases numbered 4, after V lost 2 bases and J lost 4 bases. CDR3 length: 15 residues. The CDR3 nucleotides read TGCGCCAGCAGCTTTGCAGCGGGGGGATACAATGAGCAGTTCTTC. Encoded protein: CASSFAAGGYNEQFF. The whole variable domain, filled in from reference TRBV5-1 and TRBJ2-1, reads KAGVTQTPRYLIKTRGQQVTLSCSPISGHRSVSWYQQTPGQGLQFLFEYFSETQRNKGNFPGRFSGRQFSNSRSEMNVSTLELGDSALYLCASSFAAGGYNEQFFGPGTRLTVL.

V usage is TRBV9 and J usage is TRBJ2-2; 9 nucleotides agree with TRBD2. The ends lost 4 bases at V and 8 bases at J; junction bases unmatched: 21. The CDR3 is 19 residues long. Germline V CDR1 and CDR2: SGDLS, YYNGEE. CDR3 nucleotide sequence: TGTGCCAGCAGCCCTCATCACCGCCTCCCGGGACTAGCTTTGGGGGAGCTGTTTTTT. It specifies CASSPHHRLPGLALGELFF.

This clone was counted only a few times. V usage is TRBV7-8 and J usage is TRBJ2-5; D is possibly TRBD1 (5 bases). Trimming removed 3 bases from V and 3 bases from J, with 11 bases in between. From germline, CDR1 is SGHVS and CDR2 FQNEAQ. The CDR3 is 14 amino acids. Here the CDR3 reads CASSLRQLEETQYF. The CDR3 DNA reads as TGTGCCAGCAGCTTGAGACAGCTAGAAGAGACCCAGTACTTC.

This sequence joins TRBV6-6 and TRBJ2-3, with D possibly being TRBD2 (5 bases). CDR1 and CDR2 from the germline V gene are MNHNY and SVGAGI (reference sequence). The CDR3 sequence is 15 residues long. Trimming removed 2 bases from V and 3 bases from J, with 12 bases in between. For the CDR3, the DNA is TGTGCCAGCAGTTACCACCGGGGTCAGACAGATACGCAGTATTTT. Encoded protein: CASSYHRGQTDTQYF.

J is TRBJ1-2 and V is TRBV9, with 8 bases matching TRBD1. CDR3 size: 14 residues. J was trimmed by 7 bases and V by 4 bases; bases with no gene match: 9. Looked up from germline, CDR1 is SGDLS and CDR2 is YYNGEE. The CDR3 loop reads CASSTGGGRSGYTF. The CDR3 DNA sequence: TGTGCCAGCAGCACAGGGGGGGGCAGGAGTGGCTACACCTTC. Full variable domain (missing parts from reference TRBV9 and TRBJ1-2): DSGVTQTPKHLITATGQRVTLRCSPRSGDLSVYWYQQSLDQGLQFLIQYYNGEERAKGNILERFSAQQFPDLHSELNLSSLELGDSALYFCASSTGGGRSGYTFGSGTRLTVV.

The CDR3 bases are TGTGCCAACCTAGGGGTCCACCAAGAGACCCAGTACTTC. This gives the protein CANLGVHQETQYF. This sequence joins TRBV2 and TRBJ2-5; D is possibly TRBD1 (5 bases). In germline, CDR1 is SNHLY, CDR2 FYNNEI. V was trimmed by 10 bases and J by 0 bases, leaving 12 bases between them. CDR3 length: 13 residues.

The chain has TRBV10-3 and TRBJ2-7, with 8 bases that match TRBD2. The CDR3 is made up of 13 amino acids. In germline, CDR1 is ENHRY, CDR2 SYGVKD. Losses at the gene ends were 4 bases for V and 9 bases for J; bases not matched to a gene: 8. The CDR3 loop is CAISASGGLGQYF. The CDR3, as DNA: TGTGCCATCAGTGCCAGCGGGGGTCTAGGGCAGTACTTC.

V is TRBV6-1 and J is TRBJ2-7; 9 positions agree with TRBD2. Per the germline V gene, CDR1 is MNHNS and CDR2 is SASEGT. This CDR3 spans 15 amino acids. The junction had 6 bases not matched to a gene; V was cut back by 2 bases and J by 4 bases. CDR3 coding DNA: TGTGCCAGCAGTGAATCGCTAGCGGGGCCGTACGAGCAGTACTTC. It specifies CASSESLAGPYEQYF.

This chain connects TRBV2 to TRBJ2-1; 7 nucleotides match TRBD2. Germline assignment: CDR1 SNHLY and CDR2 FYNNEI. J gave up 2 bases and V 7 bases, and 11 bases lay outside the gene matches. The CDR3 runs to 16 residues. The CDR3: CASTHTGLVTYNEQFF. The CDR3 DNA follows: TGTGCCAGCACCCACACAGGACTAGTCACCTACAATGAGCAGTTCTTC.

The chain is built from TRBV5-1 and TRBJ1-4; no definite D call. Germline CDR1 and CDR2: SGHRS and YFSETQ. There are 14 residues in the CDR3. V lost 5 bases and J 2 bases, leaving 10 bases between the germline ends. CDR3: CASSGGSTNEKLFF. CDR3 DNA sequence: TGCGCCAGCAGTGGAGGGTCGACTAATGAAAAACTGTTTTTT.

This rearrangement joins TRBV7-6 to TRBJ1-3, with D possibly being TRBD1 (6 bases). The CDR3 totals 15 residues. In germline, CDR1 is SGHVS, CDR2 FNYEAQ. V lost 5 bases, J lost 0 bases, and 11 bases lay in between. The CDR3 is CASSNRDNSGNTIYF. The CDR3 bases are TGTGCCAGCAGCAACCGGGACAACTCTGGAAACACCATATATTTT. Using reference TRBV7-6 and TRBJ1-3 for the parts outside the CDR3, the full variable domain is GAGVSQSPRYKVTKRGQDVALRCDPISGHVSLYWYRQALGQGPEFLTYFNYEAQQDKSGLPNDRFSAERPEGSISTLTIQRTEQRDSAMYRCASSNRDNSGNTIYFGEGSWLTVV.

V is TRBV13 and J is TRBJ2-1; 10 nucleotides match TRBD2. CDR1 is PRHDT, CDR2 FYEKMQ, per germline (reference sequence). After removal of 4 bases from V and 8 bases from J, the junction contained 5 bases not matched to a gene. The CDR3 runs to 14 residues. CDR3 sequence: CASSSQRGGHEQFF. CDR3 coding DNA: TGTGCCAGCAGCTCCCAGCGGGGGGGACATGAGCAGTTCTTC.

The CDR3 region has the DNA TGTGCCAGTAGTACAGGGGGCCCAGGGGGCCTTGGCAATCAGCCCCAGCATTTT. This sequence encodes CASSTGGPGGLGNQPQHF. The V and J genes are TRBV19 and TRBJ1-5, with 8 bases identical to TRBD1. Germline V gene lookup returns CDR1 LNHDA and CDR2 SQIVND (reference sequence). V shed 4 bases, J shed 2 bases, and the junction held 13 bases outside the gene matches. The CDR3 has 18 amino acids.

This clone was found a few times. The J gene is TRBJ1-1, the V gene TRBV18, with a tentative D call TRBD1 (6 bases). Looked up from germline, CDR1 is KGHSH and CDR2 is LQKENI. V lost 5 bases and J lost 1, with 11 bases in between. The CDR3 has 14 residues. The CDR3 protein is CASSSQGTNTEAFF. The DNA of the CDR3 is TGTGCCAGCTCAAGCCAGGGGACGAACACTGAAGCTTTCTTT.

The rearrangement links TRBV7-9 to TRBJ2-1; weak D call: TRBD2 (6 bases). This CDR3 contains 14 residues. Trimming cost V 0 bases and J 7 bases, with 10 bases left between them. CDR1 and CDR2 (germline): SEHNR, FQNEAQ (reference sequence). The CDR3 here is CASSLAGGQNEQFF. The CDR3 DNA reads as TGTGCCAGCAGCTTAGCCGGGGGTCAGAATGAGCAGTTCTTC. The full variable domain, completed using reference TRBV7-9 and TRBJ2-1, is DTGVSQNPRHKITKRGQNVTFRCDPISEHNRLYWYRQTLGQGPEFLTYFQNEAQLEKSRLLSDRFSAERPKGSFSTLEIQRTEQGDSAMYLCASSLAGGQNEQFFGPGTRLTVL.